The present T cell receptor (beta chain) was sequenced within a study of cytomegalovirus exposure and HLA in healthy donors. Worth noting for this clone: Its matching antigen is unknown.

Study outcomes and limitations: A later analysis reportedly identified an Asian-associated ancestry cluster as carrying fewer N-insertions than the 666-donor mean. Later analysis revealed greater clonal expansion in HLA-associated TCR beta chains than in equally common others. As a later analysis showed, a missense DCLRE1C variant was linked to trimming of TCR beta V- and J-genes.

The PCR had 60 Vbeta and 13 Jbeta primers. Repertoires were generated with immunoSEQ multiplex PCR, while TCRdb's copy carries only in-frame clones and drops some. The sample carries around 150,000 clones, 82% recorded once. Sequences were obtained from PBMCs. This TCR derives from a girl aged 5-17 years in good health and CMV-seropositive.

CDR3 DNA: TGTGCCAGCAGCTTTCCGGGGGACCCCTCCTACGAGCAGTACTTC. Its protein product is CASSFPGDPSYEQYF. J is TRBJ2-7 and V is TRBV13, with D possibly being TRBD2 (6 bases). The CDR3 has 15 amino acids. The germline CDR1 and CDR2 sequences are PRHDT and FYEKMQ (reference sequence). Trimming removed 3 bases from V and 0 bases from J, with 12 bases in between.